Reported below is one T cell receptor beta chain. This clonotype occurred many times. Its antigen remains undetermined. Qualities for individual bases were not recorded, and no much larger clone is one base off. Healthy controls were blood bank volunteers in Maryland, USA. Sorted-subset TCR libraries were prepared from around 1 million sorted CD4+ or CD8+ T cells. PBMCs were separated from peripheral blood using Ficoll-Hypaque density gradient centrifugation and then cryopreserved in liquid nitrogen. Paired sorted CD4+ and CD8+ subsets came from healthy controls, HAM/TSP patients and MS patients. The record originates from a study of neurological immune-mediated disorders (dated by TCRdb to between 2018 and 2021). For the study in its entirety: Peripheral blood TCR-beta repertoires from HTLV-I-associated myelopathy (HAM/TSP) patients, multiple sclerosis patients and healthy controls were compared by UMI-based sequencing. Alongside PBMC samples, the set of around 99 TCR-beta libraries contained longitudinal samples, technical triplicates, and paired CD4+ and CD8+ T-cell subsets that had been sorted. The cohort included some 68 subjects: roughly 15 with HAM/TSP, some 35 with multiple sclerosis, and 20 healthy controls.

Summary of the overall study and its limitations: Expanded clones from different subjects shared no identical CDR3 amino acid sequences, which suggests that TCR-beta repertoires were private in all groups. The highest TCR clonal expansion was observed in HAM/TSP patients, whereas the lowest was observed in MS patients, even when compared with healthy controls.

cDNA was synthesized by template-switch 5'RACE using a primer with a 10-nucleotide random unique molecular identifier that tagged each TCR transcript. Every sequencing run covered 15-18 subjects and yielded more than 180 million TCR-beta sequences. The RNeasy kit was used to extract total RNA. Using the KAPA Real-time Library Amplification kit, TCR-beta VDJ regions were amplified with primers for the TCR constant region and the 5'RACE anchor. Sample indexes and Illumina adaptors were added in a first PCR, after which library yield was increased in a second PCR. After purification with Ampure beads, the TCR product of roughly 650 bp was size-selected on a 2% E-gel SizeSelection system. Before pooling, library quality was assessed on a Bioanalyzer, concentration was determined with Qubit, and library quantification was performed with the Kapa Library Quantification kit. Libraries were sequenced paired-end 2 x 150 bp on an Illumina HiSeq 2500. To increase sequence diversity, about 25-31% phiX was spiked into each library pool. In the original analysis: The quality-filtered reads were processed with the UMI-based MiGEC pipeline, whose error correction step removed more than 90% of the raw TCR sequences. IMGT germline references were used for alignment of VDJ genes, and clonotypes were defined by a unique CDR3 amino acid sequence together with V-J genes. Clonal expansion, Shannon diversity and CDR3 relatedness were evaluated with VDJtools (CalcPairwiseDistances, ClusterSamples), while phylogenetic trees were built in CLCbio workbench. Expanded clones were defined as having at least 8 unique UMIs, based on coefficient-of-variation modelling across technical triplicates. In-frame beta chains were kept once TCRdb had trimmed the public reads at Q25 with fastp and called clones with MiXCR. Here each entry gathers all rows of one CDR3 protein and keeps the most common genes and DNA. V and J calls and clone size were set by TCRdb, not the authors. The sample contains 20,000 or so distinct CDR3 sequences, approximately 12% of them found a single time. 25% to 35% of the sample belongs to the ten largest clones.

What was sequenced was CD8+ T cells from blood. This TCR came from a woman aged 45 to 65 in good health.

The CDR3 protein: CASSYSPGTGVTPSEQFF. The base sequence is TGTGCCAGCAGTTACTCCCCTGGCACGGGAGTAACCCCGAGCGAGCAGTTCTTC. Recombination connected TRBV6-6 to TRBJ2-1, and possibly TRBD2, on 6 matching bases. V drops 0 bases and J drops 10 bases, leaving 25 bases in between. CDR1 and CDR2 were assigned from the germline V gene (reference sequence) as MNHNY and SVGAGI. There are 18 amino acids in the CDR3, from cysteine to phenylalanine inclusive. This entry keeps only the CDR3 DNA: 54 bases, framed from base 1.